The table lists the clone carrying this T cell receptor beta chain with a count of one. V lost 4 bases to trimming and J lost 0 bases, with 10 bases between them. The CDR3 length is 15 residues. CDR1 is MDHEN and CDR2 is SYDVKM in the germline V gene. Autoimmune disease history or systemic immunosuppression led to patient exclusion. This entry belongs to a study of OX40 agonist ivuxolimab in advanced cancers. Background on the study: Six ivuxolimab dose levels, 0.01 to 10 mg/kg, were given intravenously every 2 weeks. The dose-escalation cohort had hepatocellular carcinoma, melanoma, renal cell or head and neck cancer.

Profiled with immunoSEQ multiplex PCR; TCRdb holds only in-frame clones, not every one. The sample lists 50,000 to 70,000 clones, less than 85% seen once, with approximately 2.8% in the top ten. J is TRBJ1-3 and V is TRBV28; D is unclear. This TCR derives from an adult with an advanced solid tumor such as melanoma, head and neck, liver or kidney cancer. The sample consisted of CD4+ or CD8+ T cells sorted from blood, taken in a trial of the OX40 agonist ivuxolimab. CDR3 region: CASSWWENSGNTIYF. DNA of the CDR3: TGTGCCAGCAGTTGGTGGGAGAACTCTGGAAACACCATATATTTT.